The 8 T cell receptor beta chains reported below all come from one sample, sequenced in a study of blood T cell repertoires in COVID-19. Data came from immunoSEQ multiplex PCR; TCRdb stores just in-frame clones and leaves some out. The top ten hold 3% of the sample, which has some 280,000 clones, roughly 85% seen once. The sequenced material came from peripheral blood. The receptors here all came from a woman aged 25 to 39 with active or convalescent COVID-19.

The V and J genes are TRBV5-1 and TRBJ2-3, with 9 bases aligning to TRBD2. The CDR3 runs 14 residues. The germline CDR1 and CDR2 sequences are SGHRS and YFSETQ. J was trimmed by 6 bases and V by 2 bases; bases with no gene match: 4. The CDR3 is CASSFSSGVDTQYF. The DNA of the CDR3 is TGCGCCAGCAGCTTCTCTAGCGGGGTTGATACGCAGTATTTT. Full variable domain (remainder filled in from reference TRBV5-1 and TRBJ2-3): KAGVTQTPRYLIKTRGQQVTLSCSPISGHRSVSWYQQTPGQGLQFLFEYFSETQRNKGNFPGRFSGRQFSNSRSEMNVSTLELGDSALYLCASSFSSGVDTQYFGPGTRLTVL.

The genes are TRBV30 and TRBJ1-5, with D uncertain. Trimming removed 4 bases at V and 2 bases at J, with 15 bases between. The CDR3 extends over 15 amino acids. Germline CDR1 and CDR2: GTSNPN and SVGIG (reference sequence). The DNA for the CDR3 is TGTGCCTGGATCGTCCGGCCCCGGGGCAATCAGCCCCAGCATTTT. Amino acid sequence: CAWIVRPRGNQPQHF.

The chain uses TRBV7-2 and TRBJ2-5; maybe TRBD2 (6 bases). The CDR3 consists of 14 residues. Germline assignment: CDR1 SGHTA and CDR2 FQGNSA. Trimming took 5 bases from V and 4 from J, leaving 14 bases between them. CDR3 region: CASSPRGTRETQYF. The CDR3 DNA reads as TGTGCCAGCAGCCCGCGGGGCACGAGAGAGACCCAGTACTTC.

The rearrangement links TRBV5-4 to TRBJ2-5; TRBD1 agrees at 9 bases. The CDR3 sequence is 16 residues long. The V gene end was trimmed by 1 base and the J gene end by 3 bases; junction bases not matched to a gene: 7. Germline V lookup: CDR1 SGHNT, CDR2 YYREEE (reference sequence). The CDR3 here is CASSLLATGGEETQYF. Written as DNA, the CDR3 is TGTGCCAGCAGCTTGTTGGCGACAGGGGGAGAAGAGACCCAGTACTTC.

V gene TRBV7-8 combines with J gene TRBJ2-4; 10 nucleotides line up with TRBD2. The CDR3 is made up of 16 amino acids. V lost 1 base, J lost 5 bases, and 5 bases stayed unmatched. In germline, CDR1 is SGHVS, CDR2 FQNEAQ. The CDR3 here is CASSLEAGGLENIQYF. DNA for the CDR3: TGTGCCAGCAGCTTAGAAGCGGGGGGGCTCGAAAACATTCAGTACTTC.

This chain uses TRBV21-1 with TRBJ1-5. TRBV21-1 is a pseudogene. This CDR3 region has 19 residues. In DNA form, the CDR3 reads TGTGCCAGTCCCCCTTCCCGGGACGAACAGGGAGGGCTGGGTCAGCCCCAGCATTTT. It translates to CASPPSRDEQGGLGQPQHF.

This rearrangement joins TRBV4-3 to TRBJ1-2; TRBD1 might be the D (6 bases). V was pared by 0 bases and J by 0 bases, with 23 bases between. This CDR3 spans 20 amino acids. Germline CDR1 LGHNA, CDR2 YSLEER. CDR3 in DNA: TGCGCCAGCAGCCAAGATTGGGGGCGACTTCCGGGTAGAGCTAACTATGGCTACACCTTC. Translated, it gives CASSQDWGRLPGRANYGYTF.

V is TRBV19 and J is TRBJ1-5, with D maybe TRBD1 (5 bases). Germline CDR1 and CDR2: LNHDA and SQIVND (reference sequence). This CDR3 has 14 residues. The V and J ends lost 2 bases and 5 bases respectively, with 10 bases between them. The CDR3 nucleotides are TGTGCCAGTAGTATATTCAAAGGGGATCAGCCCCAGCATTTT. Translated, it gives CASSIFKGDQPQHF.